The T cell receptor (beta chain) under discussion was sequenced for a study of T cell repertoires in cytomegalovirus infection. Study at large: Indicated by public TCR beta signatures were CMV infection and matching HLA type. Study-level results: CMV carriers with the relevant HLA were identified by cumulative public TCR beta family frequency.

For this clonotype: The antigen remains unidentified.

TCRdb called the reads again in MiXCR, with one record for every CDR3 protein. The sample carries 680,000 or so distinct CDR3 sequences, 35% recorded once. Germline V gene data show CDR1 as MDHEN and CDR2 as SYDVKM. This CDR3 contains 15 residues. V gave up 3 bases and J gave up 6 bases, with 17 bases separating them. The V and J genes are TRBV28 and TRBJ1-1; D is possibly TRBD1 (6 bases). The TCR originated in a human donor in good health (CMV status not recorded). Some clones in this sample may be carry-over from other donors' samples. The sample comprised PBMCs. The CDR3 coding sequence is TGTGCCAGCAGTTTGAATCTTGACAGGTCGGCTGAAGCTTTCTTT. As protein: CASSLNLDRSAEAFF.